A single sample is the source of the 27 T cell receptor beta chains below, sequenced in a study of T cells after yellow fever vaccination (dated by TCRdb to about 2019). The treatment or condition label for this specimen denotes: live attenuated yellow fever vaccine strain. Libraries were built with 5' RACE. Sequencing used an Illumina HiSeq 2500. TCRdb ran its own pipeline on the public reads, namely fastp trimming at Q25 and MiXCR clone calling, and kept in-frame beta chains. Entries that share a CDR3 protein sequence are merged under the most common genes and DNA. The sample profile shows 550,000 or so distinct CDR3 sequences; over 15% of them were found once. The ten largest clones capture roughly an eighth of the sample. Source: PBMCs, taken 15 days after the yellow fever booster vaccination. The origin of the receptors is a man in his thirties or forties who received the YFV17D yellow fever vaccine.

V and J are TRBV12-3 or TRBV12-4 and TRBJ2-2; TRBD2 might be the D (6 bases). The CDR3 contains 14 residues. Trimming pared 6 bases from V and 6 bases from J, leaving 14 bases between. CDR3 nucleotides: TGTGCCAGCAGGCCGGGACTCCTGGCCGGGGAGCTGTTTTTT. This translates into CASRPGLLAGELFF.

The chain carries TRBV28 and TRBJ2-7; 8 bases are a match to TRBD2. The CDR3 has 15 amino acids. With V trimmed by 1 base and J by 3 bases, 5 bases remained unmatched. Germline V lookup: CDR1 MDHEN, CDR2 SYDVKM. For the CDR3, the DNA is TGTGCCAGCAGTTTATTTGCTAGCGGGCTCTACGAGCAGTACTTC. It is translated as CASSLFASGLYEQYF.

V gene TRBV5-1 combines with J gene TRBJ1-1; TRBD1 might be the D (5 bases). The CDR3 is 15 amino acids. V was clipped by 2 bases and J by 0 bases, with 11 bases between them. Germline CDR1 is SGHRS and CDR2 is YFSETQ. CDR3 loop: CASSFEGQLNTEAFF. The CDR3 DNA sequence: TGCGCCAGCAGCTTTGAGGGGCAGTTGAACACTGAAGCTTTCTTT.

The CDR3 loop reads CASSHRQSGELFF. In DNA, the CDR3 is TGTGCCAGCAGCCACAGACAGTCCGGGGAGCTGTTTTTT. The chain has TRBV7-9 and TRBJ2-2, with D possibly TRBD1 on 5 matching bases. V was pared by 5 bases and J by 6 bases, with 10 bases between. This CDR3 is built from 13 residues. Germline V CDR1 and CDR2: SEHNR, FQNEAQ (reference sequence).

The sample holds a few counts of this clonotype. This rearrangement joins TRBV7-2 to TRBJ2-1; 8 bases are shared with TRBD2. The CDR3 is 14 amino acids. Germline assignment: CDR1 SGHTA and CDR2 FQGNSA. Trimming removed 4 bases from V and 7 bases from J; junction bases left unmatched: 6. This CDR3 reads CASSWSGSRNEQFF. The CDR3 DNA sequence: TGTGCCAGCAGCTGGAGCGGGAGTCGGAATGAGCAGTTCTTC.

The sample holds a few counts of this clonotype. J is TRBJ1-4 and V is TRBV5-6; TRBD1 aligns across 7 bases. Trimming removed 0 bases from V and 3 bases from J; junction bases left unmatched: 8. The CDR3 has 17 amino acids. Germline V gene data show CDR1 as SGHDT and CDR2 as YYEEEE. The CDR3 sequence is CASSLDRDSRSNEKLFF. The CDR3 DNA is TGTGCCAGCAGCTTGGATAGGGACAGCCGATCTAATGAAAAACTGTTTTTT.

The chain carries TRBV7-8 and TRBJ2-3, with 7 nucleotides matching TRBD1. Per germline, CDR1 SGHVS and CDR2 FQNEAQ. Germline trimming cut 6 bases from V and 0 bases from J; bases unmatched to any gene: 9. CDR3 length equals 16 residues. The CDR3 DNA reads TGTGCCAGCAGGATAACAGGGGTCCTTAGCACAGATACGCAGTATTTT. Its translation: CASRITGVLSTDTQYF. Full variable domain (rest looked up from reference TRBV7-8 and TRBJ2-3): GAGVSQSPRYKVAKRGQDVALRCDPISGHVSLFWYQQALGQGPEFLTYFQNEAQLDKSGLPSDRFFAERPEGSVSTLKIQRTQQEDSAVYLCASRITGVLSTDTQYFGPGTRLTVL.

The DNA of the CDR3 is TGCGCCAGCAGCTTGGCCGGACAGTCCACCGGGGAGCTGTTTTTT. This codes for CASSLAGQSTGELFF. This chain connects TRBV5-1 to TRBJ2-2, with TRBD1 as a possible D gene (6 bases). V lost 0 bases to trimming and J lost 4 bases, with 10 bases between them. Germline CDR1 reads SGHRS; CDR2 reads YFSETQ. This CDR3 comprises 15 residues.

The rearrangement joins TRBV5-1 to TRBJ2-5; 10 bases match TRBD2. The V gene's germline CDR1 is SGHRS and CDR2 YFSETQ. This CDR3 has 15 residues. With 4 bases clipped from V and 2 bases from J, the junction kept 5 bases outside the gene matches. The CDR3 nucleotides read TGCGCCAGCAGCCCTGGAGCGGGAGGGCAAGAGACCCAGTACTTC. Its translation is CASSPGAGGQETQYF.

V usage is TRBV7-8 and J usage is TRBJ2-3; D possibly corresponds to TRBD2 (5 bases). The CDR3 sequence is 13 residues long. CDR1 is SGHVS and CDR2 is FQNEAQ in the germline V gene. V lost 3 bases and J 5 bases, leaving 9 bases between the germline ends. For the CDR3, the DNA is TGTGCCAGCAGCTTCCGGGGTGGAGATACGCAGTATTTT. This gives the protein CASSFRGGDTQYF.

The chain employs TRBV12-3 or TRBV12-4 and TRBJ2-3; D is unresolved. This CDR3 region has 11 residues. Trimming left V 7 bases short and J 8 bases short, with 10 bases between. The CDR3 sequence: CASNNGLTQYF. CDR3 nucleotide sequence: TGTGCCAGCAACAACGGGCTTACGCAGTATTTT.

V usage is TRBV10-2 and J usage is TRBJ2-1; D possibly corresponds to TRBD2 (6 bases). The CDR3 loop spans 13 amino acids. Deletions cut 8 bases from V and 6 bases from J, with 14 bases between. Germline lookup yields CDR1 WSHSY and CDR2 SAAADI. Here the CDR3 DNA reads TGCGCCAGCGGGCGGGATTGGTTCAATGAGCAGTTCTTC. Its protein product is CASGRDWFNEQFF.

This clonotype appeared a few times. This chain uses TRBV28 with TRBJ1-1; D remains unclear. Per the germline V gene, CDR1 is MDHEN and CDR2 is SYDVKM. V lost 3 bases, J lost 0 bases, and 5 bases lay in between. The CDR3 is 13 amino acids. The CDR3 nucleotides are TGTGCCAGCAGTTTTACATTGAACACTGAAGCTTTCTTT. The encoded protein is CASSFTLNTEAFF.

The genes are TRBV5-1 and TRBJ2-1; 10 nucleotides match TRBD2. CDR3 length: 14 amino acids. In germline, CDR1 is SGHRS, CDR2 YFSETQ. Trimming cost V 4 bases and J 8 bases; bases outside gene matches: 6. In DNA form, the CDR3 reads TGCGCCAGCAGCCCAACCGGGACTAGCGATGAGCAGTTCTTC. Translating gives CASSPTGTSDEQFF.

J is TRBJ2-3 and V is TRBV10-3; 10 bases line up with TRBD2. The CDR3 runs to 16 residues. After removal of 6 bases from V and 0 bases from J, the junction contained 6 bases not matched to a gene. Germline CDR1 is ENHRY and CDR2 is SYGVKD. This CDR3 is CAIRGTSGVSTDTQYF. The CDR3 DNA reads TGTGCCATCAGAGGAACTAGCGGGGTGAGCACAGATACGCAGTATTTT.

The V call is TRBV10-3, the J call TRBJ2-1; TRBD2 aligns across 7 bases. This CDR3 is 15 amino acids long. Per germline, CDR1 ENHRY and CDR2 SYGVKD. The trim removed 10 bases at V and 7 bases at J, leaving 16 bases unmatched. The CDR3 bases are TGTGCCACCACCACGGATGGACTAGGTGGGAATGAGCAGTTCTTC. Its protein product is CATTTDGLGGNEQFF.

The rearrangement uses TRBV29-1 and TRBJ2-6, with TRBD1 as a possible D gene (5 bases). In germline, CDR1 is SQVTM, CDR2 ANQGSEA. The CDR3 consists of 18 residues. Trimming removed 4 bases from V and 0 bases from J, with 19 bases in between. The CDR3 region has the DNA TGCAGCGTTGTAGTGGTTTCCCCACAGGACTCTGGGGCCAACGTCCTGACTTTC. Translation: CSVVVVSPQDSGANVLTF.

The chain employs TRBV6-1 and TRBJ2-5; D could derive from TRBD1 or TRBD2 (5 bases each). The CDR3 sequence is 15 residues long. The germline V and J ends were trimmed by 7 bases and 5 bases, with 20 bases remaining between them. Germline lookup yields CDR1 MNHNS and CDR2 SASEGT. Here the CDR3 reads CASTPIEGRGETQYF. The CDR3 coding sequence is TGTGCCAGCACCCCGATCGAGGGGAGAGGGGAGACCCAGTACTTC.

This clonotype turned up a few times. The V call is TRBV20-1, the J call TRBJ2-5; D remains unclear. CDR1 is DFQATT, CDR2 SNEGSKA, per germline (reference sequence). V gave up 0 bases and J gave up 5 bases, with 4 bases separating them. The CDR3 totals 11 residues. Written as DNA, the CDR3 is TGCAGTGCTAGAGATATGGAGACCCAGTACTTC. Its protein is CSARDMETQYF.

This chain connects TRBV23-1 to TRBJ2-7; 13 bases map to TRBD2. TRBV23-1 is marked as an open reading frame, function uncertain. The CDR3 runs to 14 residues. The J segment lost 2 bases and the V segment lost 7 bases, leaving 2 bases of the junction unmatched. DNA for the CDR3: TGCGCCAGCAAGACTAGCGGGAGGCCCTACGAGCAGTACTTC. Amino acid sequence: CASKTSGRPYEQYF.

This clonotype was counted between two and nine times. The rearrangement uses TRBV4-3 and TRBJ2-5; D is undetermined. CDR1 is LGHNA and CDR2 is YSLEER in the germline V gene. V lost 1 base and J 2 bases, leaving 11 bases between the germline ends. This CDR3 region has 15 residues. CDR3 in DNA: TGCGCCAGCAGCCAAGGAGCAGTCCAGCAAGAGACCCAGTACTTC. As protein: CASSQGAVQQETQYF.

J is TRBJ2-2 and V is TRBV5-1; weak D call: TRBD2 (6 bases). The CDR3 is made up of 14 amino acids. From germline, CDR1 is SGHRS and CDR2 YFSETQ. V was trimmed by 10 bases and J by 0 bases, leaving 13 bases between them. The DNA of the CDR3 is TGCGCCGCGGGGAGCGGTGCGAACACCGGGGAGCTGTTTTTT. This gives the protein CAAGSGANTGELFF.

The sample holds a few counts of this clonotype. CDR3: CSATLDYHRNQDEQFF. For the CDR3, the DNA is TGCAGTGCTACTTTGGACTATCACCGAAACCAAGATGAGCAGTTCTTC. The chain links TRBV20-1 to TRBJ2-1, with D perhaps matching TRBD2 (6 bases). The germline V and J ends were trimmed by 4 bases and 8 bases, with 24 bases remaining between them. CDR3 length: 16 amino acids. Germline loops: CDR1 DFQATT, CDR2 SNEGSKA (reference sequence).

The chain employs TRBV24-1 and TRBJ2-5; 8 bases are shared with TRBD1. V shed 4 bases and J 5 bases; nucleotides not matched to a gene: 11. Germline CDR1 is KGHDR and CDR2 is SFDVKD. CDR3 length: 16 amino acids. The DNA for the CDR3 is TGTGCCACCAGTGAATCCGGACAGGGACGAGGGGAGACCCAGTACTTC. It encodes CATSESGQGRGETQYF.

The V and J genes are TRBV6-6 and TRBJ1-2; 9 bases map to TRBD1. Germline values: CDR1 MNHNY, CDR2 SVGAGI (reference sequence). CDR3 length: 13 amino acids. V trimming: 7 bases; J trimming: 6 bases; junction bases outside the gene matches: 6. DNA for the CDR3: TGTGCCAGCACCCGGGACAGGGCTGATGGCTACACCTTC. It is translated as CASTRDRADGYTF.

V is TRBV28 and J is TRBJ2-1, with 10 bases fitting TRBD2. Trimming removed 7 bases from V and 7 bases from J; junction bases left unmatched: 13. The CDR3 is made up of 16 amino acids. Per the germline V gene, CDR1 is MDHEN and CDR2 is SYDVKM. CDR3 protein: CASTSPGTSDSNEQFF. In DNA form, the CDR3 reads TGTGCCAGCACCTCTCCCGGGACTAGCGACTCGAATGAGCAGTTCTTC.

This clonotype was counted a single time. The genes are TRBV6-5 and TRBJ2-7; 10 nucleotides align to TRBD1. V shed 6 bases, J shed 3 bases, and the junction held 8 bases outside the gene matches. Germline V gene lookup returns CDR1 MNHEY and CDR2 SVGAGI. This CDR3 has 15 residues. DNA for the CDR3: TGTGCCAGCAGATCCTCCGGGACAGGGGTCTACGAGCAGTACTTC. Translated, it gives CASRSSGTGVYEQYF.